This TCR beta chain was captured in a study of cytomegalovirus exposure and HLA in healthy donors. About the research overall: Across a few hundred genotyped donors, 81% landed in the Caucasian-associated ancestry cluster.

13 Jbeta primers and 60 Vbeta primers were used for the PCR. Assay: immunoSEQ multiplex PCR; the TCRdb copy retains only in-frame clones and omits some. This table has about 100,000 clones, approximately 79% appearing once. About this clone itself: No antigen is known for it. Its ends do not fully match the called genes, so a read error is possible.

Broader study findings: Later genetic work tied a missense DCLRE1C variant to beta-chain V and J trimming. For most subjects, TCR beta sequences were reported to predict HLA-A and HLA-B alleles with accuracy.

Sequencing was carried out using PBMCs. This receptor was obtained from a woman in her thirties or forties in good health and CMV-seronegative.

The CDR3 region is CASSQAADREDGYPF. Here the CDR3 DNA reads TGTGCCAGCAGCCAAGCCGCGGACAGGGAGGATGGCTACCCCTTC. This sequence joins TRBV4-2 and TRBJ1-2, with TRBD1 matching 8 bases. The CDR3 consists of 15 residues. The germline gives CDR1 LGHNA, CDR2 YNFKEQ.